This passage covers 19 T cell receptor beta chains from one sample sequenced in a study of Ad26.COV2.S vaccination and SARS-CoV-2 variants. Treatment meaning: 15 to 20 received Ad26.COV2.S at low or high dose, single or two shots; 5 received placebo; per-sample allocation not given. Samples were taken on day 63 after the first vaccine or placebo injection. TCRdb keeps only in-frame clones here, not all; method: immunoSEQ multiplex PCR. The sample has 440,000 or so clones, about 90% seen once; the top ten hold approximately 4.5%. The sample in question was peripheral blood, obtained in a trial of Ad26.COV2.S vaccine versus placebo. The receptors were sampled from a person between 18 and 59 years old who received the Ad26.COV2.S COVID-19 vaccine or a placebo.

This clone appeared a few times. The chain is built from TRBV5-1 and TRBJ2-5, with a weak D call TRBD1 (7 bases). CDR1 is SGHRS and CDR2 is YFSETQ in the germline V gene. The CDR3 has 14 amino acids. Trimming cost V 5 bases and J 4 bases, with 15 bases left between them. In DNA, the CDR3 is TGCGCCAGCAGTCCCAGGGGGGCAACAGAGACCCAGTACTTC. Its protein product is CASSPRGATETQYF.

This clone was observed a single time. The CDR3 nucleotides are TGTGCCAGCAGCATAGCGGGTCCAGGTGAAGCTTTCTTT. This gives the protein CASSIAGPGEAFF. V is TRBV12-3 or TRBV12-4 and J is TRBJ1-1; D ambiguous. V gave up 6 bases and J gave up 7 bases, with 15 bases separating them. The CDR3 extends over 13 amino acids.

This rearrangement joins TRBV9 to TRBJ2-5; the D is unclear. Trimming removed 0 bases from V and 5 bases from J, with 8 bases in between. Germline assignment: CDR1 SGDLS and CDR2 YYNGEE. CDR3 size: 13 residues. In DNA, the CDR3 is TGTGCCAGCAGCGTAGCTGTGGGGGAGACCCAGTACTTC. It yields the protein CASSVAVGETQYF.

This clone was seen only a few times. This sequence joins TRBV7-2 and TRBJ1-2; possible D gene TRBD1, 5 bases. V was shortened by 5 bases and J by 8 bases, with 12 bases between the two germline ends. Germline CDR1 reads SGHTA; CDR2 reads FQGNSA. The CDR3 is made up of 12 amino acids. The CDR3 region is CASSLPTEGYTF. DNA for the CDR3: TGTGCCAGCAGCCTGCCGACAGAAGGCTACACCTTC. Drawing the rest from reference TRBV7-2 and TRBJ1-2, the complete variable domain is GAGVSQSPSNKVTEKGKDVELRCDPISGHTALYWYRQSLGQGLEFLIYFQGNSAPDKSGLPSDRFSAERTGGSVSTLTIQRTQQEDSAVYLCASSLPTEGYTFGSGTRLTVV.

This clone was detected a few times. V and J are TRBV19 and TRBJ1-2, with D perhaps TRBD1 (5 bases). Deletions cut 5 bases from V and 0 bases from J, with 10 bases between. The CDR3 sequence is 14 residues long. Germline lookup yields CDR1 LNHDA and CDR2 SQIVND (reference sequence). CDR3 protein: CASSWAGSNYGYTF. The CDR3 DNA sequence: TGTGCCAGTAGTTGGGCAGGGTCTAACTATGGCTACACCTTC.

The chain employs TRBV7-2 and TRBJ2-7, with D possibly being TRBD1 (6 bases). Germline V CDR1 and CDR2: SGHTA, FQGNSA. Trimming removed 0 bases from V and 4 bases from J, with 13 bases in between. The CDR3 consists of 15 residues. The CDR3 DNA reads as TGTGCCAGCAGCTTAGCCGGGACAAACCAATACGAGCAGTACTTC. As protein: CASSLAGTNQYEQYF.

This chain uses TRBV16 with TRBJ2-4, with 10 bases identical to TRBD1. The CDR3 is 14 amino acids. V lost 7 bases and J lost 9; bases outside the gene matches: 9. Germline V lookup: CDR1 KGHSY, CDR2 FQNENV. Written as DNA, the CDR3 is TGTGCCAGCACCCGACCGGGACAGGGGTCCATTCAGTACTTC. Protein: CASTRPGQGSIQYF.

The V and J genes are TRBV28 and TRBJ1-5; tentative D call: TRBD1 (5 bases). Trimming left V 8 bases short and J 5 bases short, with 13 bases between. Looked up from germline, CDR1 is MDHEN and CDR2 is SYDVKM. This CDR3 comprises 13 residues. CDR3 in DNA: TGTGCCAGCGGAGGGGTATGGGATCAGCCCCAGCATTTT. This sequence encodes CASGGVWDQPQHF.

This chain uses TRBV5-4 with TRBJ2-1; D is unresolved. The CDR3 covers 14 residues. Germline assignment: CDR1 SGHNT and CDR2 YYREEE (reference sequence). V lost 1 base and J lost 5, with 10 bases in between. CDR3 sequence (DNA): TGTGCCAGCAGCTTGCAGGTTGGAGACAATGAGCAGTTCTTC. Translating it yields CASSLQVGDNEQFF.

Here the CDR3 DNA reads TGTGCCAGCAGCCCCGGGAGGGCAGATGAAAAACTGTTTTTT. Its protein product is CASSPGRADEKLFF. The rearrangement links TRBV5-4 to TRBJ1-4; no clear D gene. Trimming stripped 4 bases from V and 6 bases from J, with 13 bases between. The CDR3 runs 14 residues. The germline V gene has CDR1 SGHNT and CDR2 YYREEE (reference sequence).

This rearrangement joins TRBV11-3 to TRBJ2-7; unclear D gene. V was clipped by 3 bases and J by 5 bases, with 14 bases between them. This CDR3 region has 14 residues. Germline lookup yields CDR1 SGHNT and CDR2 YENEEA. CDR3 DNA sequence: TGTGCCAGCAGCTTTAGACTGAAAATCAACGAGCAGTACTTC. Translation gives CASSFRLKINEQYF.

In its sample, this clone was seen once. The V and J genes are TRBV5-1 and TRBJ1-4; D perhaps matches TRBD1 (5 bases). V lost 4 bases and J 12 bases, leaving 10 bases between the germline ends. Germline values: CDR1 SGHRS, CDR2 YFSETQ. The CDR3 totals 11 residues. CDR3 residues: CASSNRGELFF. The CDR3 coding sequence is TGCGCCAGCAGCAACCGGGGCGAACTGTTTTTT.

This clone was seen only once. The CDR3 DNA is TGTGCCAGCAGTGTTACTCGACAGGGGAACAATGAGCAGTTCTTC. Protein: CASSVTRQGNNEQFF. The chain carries TRBV2 and TRBJ2-1; 8 bases map to TRBD1. V was pared by 4 bases and J by 5 bases, with 7 bases of the junction left unmatched. CDR1 and CDR2 from the germline V gene are SNHLY and FYNNEI. The CDR3 length is 15 residues.

This chain uses TRBV9 with TRBJ2-1; unclear D gene. The germline CDR1 and CDR2 sequences are SGDLS and YYNGEE. V dropped 0 bases and J dropped 8 bases, with 9 bases sitting between them. The CDR3 length is 13 residues. DNA for the CDR3: TGTGCCAGCAGCGTAGGAGGACGGGATGAGCAGTTCTTC. Translation: CASSVGGRDEQFF.

This CDR3 reads CASSLAGPGYEQYF. The CDR3 region has the DNA TGTGCCAGCAGCTTAGCCGGGCCTGGGTACGAGCAGTACTTC. The chain combines TRBV7-9 with TRBJ2-7; D gene unclear. Germline CDR1 is SEHNR and CDR2 is FQNEAQ (reference sequence). There are 14 residues in the CDR3. Trimming took off 0 bases at V and 4 bases at J, with 10 bases between the two ends. Looking up the rest from reference TRBV7-9 and TRBJ2-7 gives the full variable domain: DTGVSQNPRHKITKRGQNVTFRCDPISEHNRLYWYRQTLGQGPEFLTYFQNEAQLEKSRLLSDRFSAERPKGSFSTLEIQRTEQGDSAMYLCASSLAGPGYEQYFGPGTRLTVT.

This clone was seen just once. This chain joins TRBV5-5 and TRBJ2-7, with unresolved D. This CDR3 contains 14 residues. CDR1 is SGHKS and CDR2 is YYEKEE in the germline V gene (reference sequence). The ends were cut back, 4 bases at V and 4 bases at J, with 15 bases in the middle. CDR3 region: CASSLDPFPYEQYF. For the CDR3, the DNA is TGTGCCAGCAGCCTAGACCCTTTTCCTTACGAGCAGTACTTC.

The rearrangement links TRBV15 to TRBJ2-1; D possibly corresponds to TRBD2 (6 bases). Germline-derived CDR1 and CDR2 are LNHNV and YYDKDF (reference sequence). The CDR3 contains 14 residues. V lost 6 bases and J 4 bases, leaving 13 bases between the germline ends. CDR3: CATREGRVYNEQFF. The CDR3 nucleotides are TGTGCCACCAGGGAGGGAAGGGTTTACAATGAGCAGTTCTTC.

This chain uses TRBV3-1 (or the pseudogene TRBV3-2) with TRBJ2-7, with 11 bases aligning to TRBD1. In germline, CDR1 is LGHDT, CDR2 YNNKEL (reference sequence). The J segment lost 3 bases and the V segment lost 3 bases, leaving 10 bases of the junction unmatched. CDR3 length equals 17 residues. As DNA, the CDR3 is TGTGCCAGCAGCCAGGCCTGGACAGGGGGCTTTAGCTACGAGCAGTACTTC. Its translation: CASSQAWTGGFSYEQYF.

The chain is built from TRBV30 and TRBJ2-5; 11 bases match TRBD2. The CDR3 is 14 residues long. V lost 2 bases and J lost 5; bases outside the gene matches: 4. Germline V CDR1 and CDR2: GTSNPN, SVGIG (reference sequence). CDR3 region: CAWSSLAGGETQYF. The CDR3 coding sequence is TGTGCCTGGAGTTCCCTAGCGGGAGGTGAGACCCAGTACTTC.